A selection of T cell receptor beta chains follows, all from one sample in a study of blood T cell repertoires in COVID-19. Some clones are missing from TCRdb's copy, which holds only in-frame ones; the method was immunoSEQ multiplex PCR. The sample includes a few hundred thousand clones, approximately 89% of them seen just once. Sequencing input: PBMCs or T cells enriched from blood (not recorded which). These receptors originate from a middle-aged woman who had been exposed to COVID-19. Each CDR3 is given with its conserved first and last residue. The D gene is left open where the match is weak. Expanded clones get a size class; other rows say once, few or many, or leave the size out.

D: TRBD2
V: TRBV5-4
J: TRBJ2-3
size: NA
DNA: TGTGCCAGCAGCTTGACTAGCGGGAGGGCTACTTTT
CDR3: CASSLTSGRATF

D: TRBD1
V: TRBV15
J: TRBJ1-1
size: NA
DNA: TGTGCCACCAGCAGGTTGACAGGGGATGTCACTGAAGCTTTCTTT
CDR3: CATSRLTGDVTEAFF

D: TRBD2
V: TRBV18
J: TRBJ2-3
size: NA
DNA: TGTGCCAGCTCACGAAAAAGGGCTAGCGGGAGGGAAGATACGCAGTATTTT
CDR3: CASSRKRASGREDTQYF

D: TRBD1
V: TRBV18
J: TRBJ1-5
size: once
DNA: TGTGCCAGCTCACCAACCTCGGGACAGGGAGGAGGTCAGCCCCAGCATTTT
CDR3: CASSPTSGQGGGQPQHF

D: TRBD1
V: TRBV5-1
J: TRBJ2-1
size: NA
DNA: TGCGCCAGCAGCTCGTCCCCCCAGGGGGCGAGCTCCTACAATGAGCAGTTCTTC
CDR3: CASSSSPQGASSYNEQFF

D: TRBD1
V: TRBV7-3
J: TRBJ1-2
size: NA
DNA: TGTGCCAGCAGCTTAAGTCTGGGTCAGGGGGTAGCTAACTATGGCTACACCTTC
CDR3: CASSLSLGQGVANYGYTF

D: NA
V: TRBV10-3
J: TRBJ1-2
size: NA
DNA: TGTGCCATCCAACCGGGAGGGGAAGGTGGCTACACCTTC
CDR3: CAIQPGGEGGYTF

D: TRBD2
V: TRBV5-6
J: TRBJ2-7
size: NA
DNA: TGTGCCAGCCAGGGGTTACTAGCGGGACGTCCCCCGAGCTCCTACGAGCAGTACTTC
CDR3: CASQGLLAGRPPSSYEQYF

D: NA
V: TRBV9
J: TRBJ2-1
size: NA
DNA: TGTGCCAGCAGCTCCCGAAGCGTTAGCTCCTACAATGAGCAGTTCTTC
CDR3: CASSSRSVSSYNEQFF

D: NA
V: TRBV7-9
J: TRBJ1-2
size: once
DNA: TGTGCCAGCAGCCCACCAGGGGCGCACTATGGCTACACCTTC
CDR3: CASSPPGAHYGYTF

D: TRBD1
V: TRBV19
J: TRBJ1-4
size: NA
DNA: TGTGCCAGTAGTGCAGACAGGGTTACGACTAATGAAAAACTGTTTTTT
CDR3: CASSADRVTTNEKLFF

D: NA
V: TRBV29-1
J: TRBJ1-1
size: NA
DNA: TGCAGCGTTGAAACGTCGGAGACGAACACTGAAGCTTTCTTT
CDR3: CSVETSETNTEAFF

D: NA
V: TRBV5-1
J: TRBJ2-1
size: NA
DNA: TGCGCCAGCAGCGCTAAGCGGAGCTCCTACAATGAGCAGTTCTTC
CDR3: CASSAKRSSYNEQFF

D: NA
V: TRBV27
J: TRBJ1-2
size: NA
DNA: TGTGCCAGCAGTCTTCGGGGGGCGGCTGAATATGGCTACACCTTC
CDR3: CASSLRGAAEYGYTF

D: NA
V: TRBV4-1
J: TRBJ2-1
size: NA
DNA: TGCGCCAGCAGCCAAGAAGGGGGGGGTATCAAGAATGAGCAGTTCTTC
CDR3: CASSQEGGGIKNEQFF

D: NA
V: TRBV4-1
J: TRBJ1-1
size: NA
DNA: TGCGCCAGCAGCCTCGGGACACATGGGGCTGAAGCTTTCTTT
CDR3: CASSLGTHGAEAFF

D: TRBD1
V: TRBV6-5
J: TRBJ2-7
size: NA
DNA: TGTGCCAGCAGTCCGGGACAGGGGGCTTCCTACGAGCAGTACTTC
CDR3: CASSPGQGASYEQYF

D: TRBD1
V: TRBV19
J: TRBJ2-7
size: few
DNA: TGTGCCAGTAGTAGAGACAGGGGCGAGCAGTACTTC
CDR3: CASSRDRGEQYF

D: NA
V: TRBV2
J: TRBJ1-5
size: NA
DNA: TGTGCCAGCGCCAAAGGCTGGGCGGGCCAGCCCCAGCATTTT
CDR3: CASAKGWAGQPQHF

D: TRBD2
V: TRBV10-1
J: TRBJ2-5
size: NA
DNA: TGCGCCAGCTCCCCGGGACGGGGGAGGGCCTTAGAGACCCAGTACTTC
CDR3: CASSPGRGRALETQYF

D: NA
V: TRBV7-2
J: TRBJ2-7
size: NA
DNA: TGTGCCAGCAGCTTCGGCGGAAGCACCTACGAGCAGTACTTC
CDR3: CASSFGGSTYEQYF

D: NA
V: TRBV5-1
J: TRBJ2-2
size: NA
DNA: TGCGCCAGCAGCTGGACAGATAGGAACACCGGGGAGCTGTTTTTT
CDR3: CASSWTDRNTGELFF

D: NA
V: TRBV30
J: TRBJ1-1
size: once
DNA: TGTGCCTGGACCCGAAGGGGACTAGGGGTGACTGAAGCTTTCTTT
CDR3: CAWTRRGLGVTEAFF

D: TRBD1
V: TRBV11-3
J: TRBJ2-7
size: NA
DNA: TGTGCCAGCAGCCCTACCTTCGGACAGGGTAGTTCCTACGAGCAGTACTTC
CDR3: CASSPTFGQGSSYEQYF

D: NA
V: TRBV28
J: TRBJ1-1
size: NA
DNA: TGTGCCAGCAGTGGGACTGATTGGAACACTGAAGCTTTCTTT
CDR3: CASSGTDWNTEAFF

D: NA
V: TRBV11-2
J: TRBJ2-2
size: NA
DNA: TGTGCCAGCAGCTTTAGAGGGGGGGACAGGCTAGACACCGGGGAGCTGTTTTTT
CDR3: CASSFRGGDRLDTGELFF

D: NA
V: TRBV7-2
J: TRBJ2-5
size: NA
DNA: TGTGCCAGCAGCTTACTTACAGGGATCGAGACCCAGTACTTC
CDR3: CASSLLTGIETQYF

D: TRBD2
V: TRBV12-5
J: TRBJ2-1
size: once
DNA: TGTGCTAGTGGTTTGCGGGGGGGCCCCGTTTGGAATGAGCAGTTCTTC
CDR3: CASGLRGGPVWNEQFF

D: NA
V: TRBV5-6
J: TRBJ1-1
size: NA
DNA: TGTGCCTCCCGCCTCAGACAGAACACTGAAGCTTTCTTT
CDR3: CASRLRQNTEAFF

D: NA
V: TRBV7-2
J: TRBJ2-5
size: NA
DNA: TGTGCCAGCAGCTTACTTCAGGGGATCTCCCAAGAGACCCAGTACTTC
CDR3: CASSLLQGISQETQYF

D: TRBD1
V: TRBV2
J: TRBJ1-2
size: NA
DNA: TGTGCCAGCCACAGGGGCGTCGATGGCTACACCTTC
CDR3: CASHRGVDGYTF

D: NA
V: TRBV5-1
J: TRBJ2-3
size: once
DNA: TGCGCCAGCAGCTGGCCGGGAGGCACAGATACGCAGTATTTT
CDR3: CASSWPGGTDTQYF

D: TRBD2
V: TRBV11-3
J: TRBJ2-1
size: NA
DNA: TGTGCCAGCAGCTTAGCTAGCGGGAGCTCCTTGTTGGATGAGCAGTTCTTC
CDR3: CASSLASGSSLLDEQFF

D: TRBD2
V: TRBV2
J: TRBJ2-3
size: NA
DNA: TGTGCCAGCAGTGCGGTTCCTAAGCTAGCGGTTAGCACAGATACGCAGTATTTT
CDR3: CASSAVPKLAVSTDTQYF